These 5 T cell receptor beta chains came from one sample sequenced in a study of blood T cell repertoires in COVID-19. Some clones are missing from TCRdb's copy, which holds only in-frame ones; the method was immunoSEQ multiplex PCR. The data hold about 240,000 clones, with about 80% observed a single time. The specimen was peripheral blood. The receptor set was obtained from an elderly woman with acute or convalescent COVID-19.

This sequence joins TRBV6-6 and TRBJ1-5; no clear D. The germline gives CDR1 MNHNY, CDR2 SVGAGI (reference sequence). Between the trimmed V and J ends, which lost 0 bases and 6 bases, there was a span of 12 bases. This CDR3 is 15 amino acids long. Here the CDR3 reads CASSYSTGVGQPQHF. In DNA form, the CDR3 reads TGTGCCAGCAGTTACTCGACCGGGGTAGGTCAGCCCCAGCATTTT.

This rearrangement joins TRBV6-1 to TRBJ1-5; 8 nucleotides agree with TRBD1. Losses at the gene ends were 3 bases for V and 0 bases for J; bases not matched to a gene: 10. CDR3 size: 18 residues. Per the germline V gene, CDR1 is MNHNS and CDR2 is SASEGT. The CDR3 DNA is TGTGCCAGCAGTGAGTCTTGGATGGGGACAGGTAGCAATCAGCCCCAGCATTTT. Translation: CASSESWMGTGSNQPQHF.

The rearrangement links TRBV10-3 to TRBJ2-7, with TRBD1 as a possible D gene (5 bases). The CDR3 is 16 amino acids. Germline CDR1 is ENHRY and CDR2 is SYGVKD. Trimming pared 2 bases from V and 4 bases from J, leaving 18 bases between. The CDR3 spells CAISEGASGNYYEQYF. Written as DNA, the CDR3 is TGTGCCATCAGTGAGGGTGCGTCAGGGAATTATTACGAGCAGTACTTC.

V and J are TRBV29-1 and TRBJ1-1, with D possibly being TRBD1 (5 bases). V lost 2 bases, J lost 8 bases, and 9 bases lay in between. The CDR3 has 11 residues. Germline CDR1 reads SQVTM; CDR2 reads ANQGSEA. CDR3 DNA: TGCAGCGTTGAATGGGGGGACGAAGCTTTCTTT. Translation gives CSVEWGDEAFF.

V is TRBV5-1 and J is TRBJ1-1; tentative D call: TRBD1 (5 bases). The ends were cut back, 2 bases at V and 5 bases at J, with 16 bases in the middle. Germline CDR1 and CDR2: SGHRS and YFSETQ. The CDR3 has 15 amino acids. CDR3: CASSFSGAAGTEAFF. CDR3 bases: TGCGCCAGCAGCTTCAGTGGGGCCGCGGGAACTGAAGCTTTCTTT.